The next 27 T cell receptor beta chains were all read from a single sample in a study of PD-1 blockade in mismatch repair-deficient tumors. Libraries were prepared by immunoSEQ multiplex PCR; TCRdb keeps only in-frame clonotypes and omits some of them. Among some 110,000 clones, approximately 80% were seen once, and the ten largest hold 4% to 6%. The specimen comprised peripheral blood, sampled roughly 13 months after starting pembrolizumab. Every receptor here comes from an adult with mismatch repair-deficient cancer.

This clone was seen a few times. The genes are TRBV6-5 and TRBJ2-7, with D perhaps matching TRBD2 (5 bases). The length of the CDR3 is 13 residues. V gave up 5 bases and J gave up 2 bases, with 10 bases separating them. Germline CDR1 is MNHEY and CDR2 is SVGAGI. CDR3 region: CASSPREAYEQYF. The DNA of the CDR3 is TGTGCCAGCAGTCCCCGGGAAGCCTACGAGCAGTACTTC.

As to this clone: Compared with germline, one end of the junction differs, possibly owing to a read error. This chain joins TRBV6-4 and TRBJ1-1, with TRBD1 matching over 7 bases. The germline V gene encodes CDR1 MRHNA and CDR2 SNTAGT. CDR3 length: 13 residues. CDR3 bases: TGTGCCAGCAGGGACAGGCCGAACGCTGAAGCTTTCTTT. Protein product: CASRDRPNAEAFF.

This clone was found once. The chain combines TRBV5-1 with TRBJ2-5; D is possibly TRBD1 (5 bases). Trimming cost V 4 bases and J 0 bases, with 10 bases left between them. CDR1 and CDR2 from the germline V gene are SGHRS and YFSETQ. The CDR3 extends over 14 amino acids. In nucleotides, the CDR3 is TGCGCCAGCAGCAGAGGACAAAACCAAGAGACCCAGTACTTC. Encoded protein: CASSRGQNQETQYF.

The CDR3 is CASSGLAGYEQYF. CDR3 in DNA: TGTGCCAGCAGCGGACTAGCCGGCTACGAGCAGTACTTC. J is TRBJ2-7 and V is TRBV9; 7 bases are shared with TRBD2. V shed 3 bases and J 3 bases; nucleotides not matched to a gene: 3. Germline V gene data show CDR1 as SGDLS and CDR2 as YYNGEE. This CDR3 region has 13 residues.

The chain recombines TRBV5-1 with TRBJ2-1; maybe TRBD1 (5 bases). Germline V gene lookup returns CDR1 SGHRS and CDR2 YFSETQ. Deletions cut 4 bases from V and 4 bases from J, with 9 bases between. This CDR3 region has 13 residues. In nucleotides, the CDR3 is TGCGCCAGCAGCATCGACAGTTACAATGAGCAGTTCTTC. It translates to CASSIDSYNEQFF.

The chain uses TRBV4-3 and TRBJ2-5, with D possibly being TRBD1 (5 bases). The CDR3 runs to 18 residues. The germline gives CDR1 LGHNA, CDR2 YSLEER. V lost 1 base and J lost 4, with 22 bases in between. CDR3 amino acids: CASSQVGPGSHRPETQYF. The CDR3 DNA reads TGCGCCAGCAGCCAAGTAGGCCCCGGCTCCCACAGGCCAGAGACCCAGTACTTC.

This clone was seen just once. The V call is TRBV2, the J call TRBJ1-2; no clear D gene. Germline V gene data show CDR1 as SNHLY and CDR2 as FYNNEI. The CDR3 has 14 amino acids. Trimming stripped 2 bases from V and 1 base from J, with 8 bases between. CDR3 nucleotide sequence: TGTGCCAGCAGTGAAAGGCAGCTTAACTATGGCTACACCTTC. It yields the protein CASSERQLNYGYTF.

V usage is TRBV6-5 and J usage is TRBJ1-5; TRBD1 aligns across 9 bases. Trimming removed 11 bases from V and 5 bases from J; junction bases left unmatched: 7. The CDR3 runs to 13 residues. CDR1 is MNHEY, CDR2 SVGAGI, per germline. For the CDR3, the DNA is TGTGCCGTTGGGACAGGGCCCGATCAGCCCCAGCATTTT. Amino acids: CAVGTGPDQPQHF.

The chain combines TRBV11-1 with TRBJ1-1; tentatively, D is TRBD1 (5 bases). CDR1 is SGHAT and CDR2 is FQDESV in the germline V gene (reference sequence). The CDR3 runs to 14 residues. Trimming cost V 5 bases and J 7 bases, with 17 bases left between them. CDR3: CASSPGRGEGEAFF. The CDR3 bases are TGTGCCAGCAGCCCCGGAAGAGGGGAAGGTGAAGCTTTCTTT.

Here the CDR3 reads CASSLDHRMVSEAFF. As DNA, the CDR3 is TGTGCCAGCAGCTTAGACCACAGGATGGTGTCTGAAGCTTTCTTT. The J gene is TRBJ1-1, the V gene TRBV7-8; TRBD1 might be the D (5 bases). Trimming left V 1 base short and J 6 bases short, with 15 bases between. The CDR3 length is 15 residues. In germline, CDR1 is SGHVS, CDR2 FQNEAQ.

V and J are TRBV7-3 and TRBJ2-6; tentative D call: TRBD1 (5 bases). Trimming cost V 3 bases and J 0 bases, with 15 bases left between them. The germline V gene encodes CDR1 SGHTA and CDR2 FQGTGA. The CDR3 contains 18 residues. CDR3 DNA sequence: TGTGCCAGCAGCTTCTCAAGGGGTACGAGCTCTGGGGCCAACGTCCTGACTTTC. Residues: CASSFSRGTSSGANVLTF.

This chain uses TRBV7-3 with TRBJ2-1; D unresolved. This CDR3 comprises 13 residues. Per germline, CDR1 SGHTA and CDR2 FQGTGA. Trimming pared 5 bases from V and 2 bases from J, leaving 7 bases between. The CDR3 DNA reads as TGTGCCAGCAGCCCCGTGGCCTACAATGAGCAGTTCTTC. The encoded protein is CASSPVAYNEQFF.

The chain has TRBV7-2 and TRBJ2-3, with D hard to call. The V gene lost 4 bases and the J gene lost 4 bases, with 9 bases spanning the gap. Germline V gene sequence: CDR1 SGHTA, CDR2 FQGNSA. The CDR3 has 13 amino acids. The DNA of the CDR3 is TGTGCCAGCAGCTATGGGGTGGCAGATACGCAGTATTTT. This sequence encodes CASSYGVADTQYF.

The CDR3 sequence: CASSVQREGTGELFF. Written as DNA, the CDR3 is TGTGCCAGCAGTGTTCAGCGCGAGGGAACCGGGGAGCTGTTTTTT. V gene TRBV6-1 combines with J gene TRBJ2-2; possible D gene TRBD2, 5 bases. V dropped 4 bases and J dropped 5 bases, with 14 bases sitting between them. Germline V CDR1 and CDR2: MNHNS, SASEGT. This CDR3 has 15 amino acids.

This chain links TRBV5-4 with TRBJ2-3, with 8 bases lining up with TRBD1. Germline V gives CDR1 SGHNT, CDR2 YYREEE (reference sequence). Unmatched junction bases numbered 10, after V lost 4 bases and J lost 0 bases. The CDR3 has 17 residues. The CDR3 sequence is CASSTLTGGSSTDTQYF. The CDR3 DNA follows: TGTGCCAGCAGCACACTAACAGGGGGGTCCAGCACAGATACGCAGTATTTT.

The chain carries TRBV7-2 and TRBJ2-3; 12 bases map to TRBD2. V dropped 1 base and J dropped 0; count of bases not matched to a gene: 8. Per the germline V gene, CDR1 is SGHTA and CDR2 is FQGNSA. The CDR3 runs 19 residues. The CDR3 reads CASSLGTSGNLFSTDTQYF. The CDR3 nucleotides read TGTGCCAGCAGCTTAGGGACTAGCGGGAACCTTTTCAGCACAGATACGCAGTATTTT. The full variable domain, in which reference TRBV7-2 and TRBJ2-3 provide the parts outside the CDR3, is GAGVSQSPSNKVTEKGKDVELRCDPISGHTALYWYRQSLGQGLEFLIYFQGNSAPDKSGLPSDRFSAERTGGSVSTLTIQRTQQEDSAVYLCASSLGTSGNLFSTDTQYFGPGTRLTVL.

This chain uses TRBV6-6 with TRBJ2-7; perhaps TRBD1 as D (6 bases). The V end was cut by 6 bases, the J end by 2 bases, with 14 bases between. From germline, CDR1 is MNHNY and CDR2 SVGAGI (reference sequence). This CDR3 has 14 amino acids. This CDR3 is CASRLLRDTYEQYF. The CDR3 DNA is TGTGCCAGCAGGCTACTCCGGGACACCTACGAGCAGTACTTC.

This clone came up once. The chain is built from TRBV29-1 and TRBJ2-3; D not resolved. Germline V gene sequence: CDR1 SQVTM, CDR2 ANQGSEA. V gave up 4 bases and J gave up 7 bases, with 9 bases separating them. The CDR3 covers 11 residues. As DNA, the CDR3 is TGCAGCGTTGTCCCCTCCAATACGCAGTATTTT. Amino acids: CSVVPSNTQYF.

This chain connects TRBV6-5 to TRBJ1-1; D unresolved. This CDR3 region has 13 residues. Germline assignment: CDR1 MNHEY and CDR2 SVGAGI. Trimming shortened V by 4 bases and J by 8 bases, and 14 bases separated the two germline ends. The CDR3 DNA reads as TGTGCCAGCAGTTCGGAGACCCCGGGCGAAGCTTTCTTT. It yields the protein CASSSETPGEAFF.

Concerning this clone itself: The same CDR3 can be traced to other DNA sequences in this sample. The CDR3: CASSPGTSYEQYF. In nucleotides, the CDR3 is TGTGCCAGCTCACCAGGGACCTCCTACGAGCAGTACTTC. The V gene is TRBV18, the J gene TRBJ2-7; either TRBD1 or TRBD2 may supply D (5 bases each). Germline V gene data show CDR1 as KGHSH and CDR2 as LQKENI. V shed 2 bases and J shed 0 bases, with 5 bases lying between them. This CDR3 comprises 13 residues.

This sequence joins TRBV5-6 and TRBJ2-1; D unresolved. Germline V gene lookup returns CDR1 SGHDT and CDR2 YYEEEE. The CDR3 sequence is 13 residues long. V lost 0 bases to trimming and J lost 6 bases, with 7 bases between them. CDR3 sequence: CASSLGSSNEQFF. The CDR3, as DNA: TGTGCCAGCAGCTTGGGGTCTAGCAATGAGCAGTTCTTC.

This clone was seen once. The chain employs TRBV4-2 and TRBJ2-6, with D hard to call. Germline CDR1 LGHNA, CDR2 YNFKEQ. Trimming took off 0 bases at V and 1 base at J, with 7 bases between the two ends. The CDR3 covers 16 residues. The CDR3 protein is CASSQDWVSGANVLTF. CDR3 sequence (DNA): TGTGCCAGCAGCCAAGATTGGGTTTCTGGGGCCAACGTCCTGACTTTC.

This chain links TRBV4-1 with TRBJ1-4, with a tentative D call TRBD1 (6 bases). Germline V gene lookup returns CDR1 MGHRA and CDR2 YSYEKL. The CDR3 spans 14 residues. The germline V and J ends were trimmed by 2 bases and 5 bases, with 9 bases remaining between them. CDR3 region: CASSQNRDNEKLFF. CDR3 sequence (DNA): TGCGCCAGCAGCCAAAACAGGGACAATGAAAAACTGTTTTTT.

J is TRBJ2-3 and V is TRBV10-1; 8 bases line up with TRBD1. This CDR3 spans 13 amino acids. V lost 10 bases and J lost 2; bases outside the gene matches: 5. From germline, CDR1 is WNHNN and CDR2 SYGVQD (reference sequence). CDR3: CATGTGDTDTQYF. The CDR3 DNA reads TGCGCCACCGGGACAGGCGACACAGATACGCAGTATTTT.

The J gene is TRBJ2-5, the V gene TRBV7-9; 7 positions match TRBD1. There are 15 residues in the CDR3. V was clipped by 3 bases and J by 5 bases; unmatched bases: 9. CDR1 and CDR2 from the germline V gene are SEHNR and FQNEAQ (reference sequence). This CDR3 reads CASSFGQDVRETQYF. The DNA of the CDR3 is TGTGCCAGCAGCTTTGGACAGGATGTCAGGGAGACCCAGTACTTC.

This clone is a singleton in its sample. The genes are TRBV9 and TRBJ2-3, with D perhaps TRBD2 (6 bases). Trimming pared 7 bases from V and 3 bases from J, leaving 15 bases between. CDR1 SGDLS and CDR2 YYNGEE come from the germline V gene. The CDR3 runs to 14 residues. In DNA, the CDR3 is TGTGCCAGCTCCGGGGGAGTTTCGACAGATACGCAGTATTTT. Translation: CASSGGVSTDTQYF.

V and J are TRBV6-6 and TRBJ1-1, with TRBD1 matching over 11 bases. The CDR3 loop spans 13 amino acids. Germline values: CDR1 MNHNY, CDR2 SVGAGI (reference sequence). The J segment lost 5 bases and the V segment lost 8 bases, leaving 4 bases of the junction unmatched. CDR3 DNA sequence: TGTGCCAGCGGGACAGGGGGGCCAACTGAAGCTTTCTTT. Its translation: CASGTGGPTEAFF.